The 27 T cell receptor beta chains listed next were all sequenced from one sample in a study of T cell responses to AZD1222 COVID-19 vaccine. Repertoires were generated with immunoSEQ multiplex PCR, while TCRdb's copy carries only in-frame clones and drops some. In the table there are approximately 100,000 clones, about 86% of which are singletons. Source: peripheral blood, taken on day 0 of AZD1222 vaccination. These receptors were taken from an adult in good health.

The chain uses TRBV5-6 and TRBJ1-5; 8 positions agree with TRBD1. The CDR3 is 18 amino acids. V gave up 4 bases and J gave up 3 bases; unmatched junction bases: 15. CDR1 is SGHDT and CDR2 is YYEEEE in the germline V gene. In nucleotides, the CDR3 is TGTGCCAGCAGCCCCAGACGTCAGGGGGCGTGGGACAATCAGCCCCAGCATTTT. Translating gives CASSPRRQGAWDNQPQHF.

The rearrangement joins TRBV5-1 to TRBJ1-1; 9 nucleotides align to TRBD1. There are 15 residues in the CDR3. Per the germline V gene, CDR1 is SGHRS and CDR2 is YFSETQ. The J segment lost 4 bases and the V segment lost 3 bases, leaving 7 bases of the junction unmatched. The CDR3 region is CASSSRTGESTEAFF. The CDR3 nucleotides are TGCGCCAGCAGCTCCCGGACAGGGGAGAGCACTGAAGCTTTCTTT.

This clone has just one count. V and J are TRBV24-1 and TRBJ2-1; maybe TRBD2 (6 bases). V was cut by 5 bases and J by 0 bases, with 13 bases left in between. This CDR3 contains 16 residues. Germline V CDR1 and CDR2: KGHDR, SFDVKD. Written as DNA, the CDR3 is TGTGCCACCAGTGTTAGCGGAAGTAGCTCCTACAATGAGCAGTTCTTC. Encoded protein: CATSVSGSSSYNEQFF.

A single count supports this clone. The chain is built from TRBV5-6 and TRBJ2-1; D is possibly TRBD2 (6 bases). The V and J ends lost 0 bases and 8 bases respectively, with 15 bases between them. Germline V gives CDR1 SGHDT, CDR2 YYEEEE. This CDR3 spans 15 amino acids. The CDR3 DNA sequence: TGTGCCAGCAGCTTGGGTTTGACTAGTTCCGATGAGCAGTTCTTC. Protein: CASSLGLTSSDEQFF.

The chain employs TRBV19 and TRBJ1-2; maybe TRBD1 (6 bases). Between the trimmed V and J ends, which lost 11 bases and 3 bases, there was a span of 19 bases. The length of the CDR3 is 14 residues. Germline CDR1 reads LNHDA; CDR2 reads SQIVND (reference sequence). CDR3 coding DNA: TGTGCCGCCCAAAAGTTCAGGGGTGACTATGGCTACACCTTC. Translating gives CAAQKFRGDYGYTF.

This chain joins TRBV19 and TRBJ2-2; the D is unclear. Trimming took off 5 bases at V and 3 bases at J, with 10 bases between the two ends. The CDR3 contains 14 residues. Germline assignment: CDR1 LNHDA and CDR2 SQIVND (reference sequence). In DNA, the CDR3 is TGTGCCAGTAGTTTACTGATGGACACCGGGGAGCTGTTTTTT. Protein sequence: CASSLLMDTGELFF.

This CDR3 is CASSLVGTTYNEQFF. CDR3 nucleotide sequence: TGTGCCAGCAGCTTAGTCGGGACTACCTACAATGAGCAGTTCTTC. This chain joins TRBV11-2 and TRBJ2-1, with 7 bases matching TRBD2. This CDR3 has 15 amino acids. V lost 1 base and J lost 2; bases outside the gene matches: 2. CDR1 is SGHAT and CDR2 is FQNNGV in the germline V gene.

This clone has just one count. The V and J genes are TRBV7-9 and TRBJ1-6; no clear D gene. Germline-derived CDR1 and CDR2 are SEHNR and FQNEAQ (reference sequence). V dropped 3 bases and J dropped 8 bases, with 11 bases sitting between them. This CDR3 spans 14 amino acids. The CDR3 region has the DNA TGTGCCAGCAGCTTCTCCGGTACCGATTCACCCCTCCACTTT. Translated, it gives CASSFSGTDSPLHF.

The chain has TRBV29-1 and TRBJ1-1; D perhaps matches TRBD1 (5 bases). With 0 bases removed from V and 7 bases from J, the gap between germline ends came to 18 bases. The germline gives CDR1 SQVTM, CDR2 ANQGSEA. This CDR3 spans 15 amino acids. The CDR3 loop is CSVEDGTRVRGEAFF. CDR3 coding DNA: TGCAGCGTTGAAGATGGAACCAGGGTGAGGGGTGAAGCTTTCTTT.

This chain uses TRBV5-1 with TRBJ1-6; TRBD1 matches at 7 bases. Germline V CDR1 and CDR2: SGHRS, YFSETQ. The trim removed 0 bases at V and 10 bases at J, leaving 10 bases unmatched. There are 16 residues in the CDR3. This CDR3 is CASSLEGARKGSPLHF. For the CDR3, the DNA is TGCGCCAGCAGCTTGGAGGGGGCCAGGAAGGGCTCACCCCTCCACTTT.

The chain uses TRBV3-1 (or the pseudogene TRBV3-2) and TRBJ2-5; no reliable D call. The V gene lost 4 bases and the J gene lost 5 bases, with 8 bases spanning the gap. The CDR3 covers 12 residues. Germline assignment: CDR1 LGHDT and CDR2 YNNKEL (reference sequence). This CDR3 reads CASSRSLETQYF. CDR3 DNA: TGTGCCAGCAGCCGGAGTTTGGAGACCCAGTACTTC.

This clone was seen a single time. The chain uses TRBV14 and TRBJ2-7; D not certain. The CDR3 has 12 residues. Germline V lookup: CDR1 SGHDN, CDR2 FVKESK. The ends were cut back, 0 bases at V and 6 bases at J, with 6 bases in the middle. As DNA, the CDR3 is TGTGCCAGCAGCCAAGATTGGGGCGAGCAGTACTTC. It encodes CASSQDWGEQYF.

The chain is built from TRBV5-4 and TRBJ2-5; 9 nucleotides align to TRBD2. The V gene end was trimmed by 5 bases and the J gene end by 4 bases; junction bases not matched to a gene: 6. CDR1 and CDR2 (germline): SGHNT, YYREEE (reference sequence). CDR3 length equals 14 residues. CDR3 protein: CASSPAGGRETQYF. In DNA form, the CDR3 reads TGTGCCAGCAGTCCAGCGGGAGGTAGAGAGACCCAGTACTTC. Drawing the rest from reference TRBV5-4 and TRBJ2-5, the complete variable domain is ETGVTQSPTHLIKTRGQQVTLRCSSQSGHNTVSWYQQALGQGPQFIFQYYREEENGRGNFPPRFSGLQFPNYSSELNVNALELDDSALYLCASSPAGGRETQYFGPGTRLLVL.

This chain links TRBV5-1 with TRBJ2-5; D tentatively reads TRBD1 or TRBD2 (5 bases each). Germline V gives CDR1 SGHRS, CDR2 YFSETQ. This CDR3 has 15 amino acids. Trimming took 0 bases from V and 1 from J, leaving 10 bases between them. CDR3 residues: CASSLGGVSQETQYF. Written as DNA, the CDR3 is TGCGCCAGCAGCTTGGGAGGGGTGAGCCAAGAGACCCAGTACTTC.

Here the CDR3 DNA reads TGCAGTGCTGGTGCATTCTATGAGGTCGGGACACAGGGGAATCAGCCCCAGCATTTT. It translates to CSAGAFYEVGTQGNQPQHF. J is TRBJ1-5 and V is TRBV20-1, with 7 bases aligning to TRBD1. J gave up 4 bases and V 5 bases, and 23 bases lay outside the gene matches. Germline CDR1 DFQATT, CDR2 SNEGSKA (reference sequence). The CDR3 has 19 amino acids.

CDR3: CASSLARGQDTEAFF. For the CDR3, the DNA is TGTGCCAGCAGCTTAGCTAGGGGGCAGGACACTGAAGCTTTCTTT. The chain employs TRBV7-9 and TRBJ1-1; 7 nucleotides align to TRBD1. V lost 0 bases and J lost 3; bases outside the gene matches: 4. The CDR3 length is 15 residues. CDR1 and CDR2 (germline): SEHNR, FQNEAQ (reference sequence). Based on the CDR3 plus reference TRBV7-9 and TRBJ1-1, the full variable domain is DTGVSQNPRHKITKRGQNVTFRCDPISEHNRLYWYRQTLGQGPEFLTYFQNEAQLEKSRLLSDRFSAERPKGSFSTLEIQRTEQGDSAMYLCASSLARGQDTEAFFGQGTRLTVV.

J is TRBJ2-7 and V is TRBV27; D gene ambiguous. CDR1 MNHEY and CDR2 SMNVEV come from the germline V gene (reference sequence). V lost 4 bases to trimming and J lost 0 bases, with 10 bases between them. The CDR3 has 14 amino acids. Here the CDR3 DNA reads TGTGCCAGCAGTTCCAGCCGAAACTCCTACGAGCAGTACTTC. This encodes CASSSSRNSYEQYF.

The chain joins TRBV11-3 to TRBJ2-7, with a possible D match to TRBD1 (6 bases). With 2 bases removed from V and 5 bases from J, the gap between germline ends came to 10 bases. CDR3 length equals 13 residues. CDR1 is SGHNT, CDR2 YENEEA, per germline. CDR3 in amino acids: CASSLNRVNEQYF. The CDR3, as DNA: TGTGCCAGCAGCTTAAACAGGGTGAACGAGCAGTACTTC.

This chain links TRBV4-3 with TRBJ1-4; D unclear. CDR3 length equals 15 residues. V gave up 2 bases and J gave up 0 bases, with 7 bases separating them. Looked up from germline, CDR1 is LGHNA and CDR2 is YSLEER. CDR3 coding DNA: TGCGCCAGCAGCCAATCGTTTGCAACTAATGAAAAACTGTTTTTT. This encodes CASSQSFATNEKLFF.

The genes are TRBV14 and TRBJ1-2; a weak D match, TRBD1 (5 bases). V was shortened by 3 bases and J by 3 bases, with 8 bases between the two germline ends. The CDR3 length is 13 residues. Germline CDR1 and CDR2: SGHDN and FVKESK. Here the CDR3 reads CASSQARDYGYTF. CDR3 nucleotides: TGTGCCAGCAGCCAGGCCAGGGACTATGGCTACACCTTC.

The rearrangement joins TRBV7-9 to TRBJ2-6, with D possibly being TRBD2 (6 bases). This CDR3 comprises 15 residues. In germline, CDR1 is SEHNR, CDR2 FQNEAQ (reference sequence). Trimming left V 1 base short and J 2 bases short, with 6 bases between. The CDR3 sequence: CASSLGEAGANVLTF. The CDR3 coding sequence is TGTGCCAGCAGCTTAGGGGAGGCTGGGGCCAACGTCCTGACTTTC.

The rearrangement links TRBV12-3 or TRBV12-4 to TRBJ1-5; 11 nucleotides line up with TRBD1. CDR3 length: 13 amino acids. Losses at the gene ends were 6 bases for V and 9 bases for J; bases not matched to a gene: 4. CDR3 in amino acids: CASSGQGALPQHF. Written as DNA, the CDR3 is TGTGCCAGCAGCGGACAGGGGGCCCTGCCCCAGCATTTT.

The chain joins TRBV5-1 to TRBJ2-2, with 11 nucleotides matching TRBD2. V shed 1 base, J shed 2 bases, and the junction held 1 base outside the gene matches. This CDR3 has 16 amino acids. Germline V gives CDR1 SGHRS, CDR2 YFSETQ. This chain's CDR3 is CASSLTSGRNTGELFF. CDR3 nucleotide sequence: TGCGCCAGCAGCTTGACTAGCGGGAGAAACACCGGGGAGCTGTTTTTT.

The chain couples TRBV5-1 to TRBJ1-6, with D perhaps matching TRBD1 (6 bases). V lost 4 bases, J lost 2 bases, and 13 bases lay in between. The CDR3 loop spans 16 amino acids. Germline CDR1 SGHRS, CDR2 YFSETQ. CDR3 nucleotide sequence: TGCGCCAGCAGCATAGGGGGTGCGACCTATAATTCACCCCTCCACTTT. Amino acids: CASSIGGATYNSPLHF. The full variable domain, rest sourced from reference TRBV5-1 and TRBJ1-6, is KAGVTQTPRYLIKTRGQQVTLSCSPISGHRSVSWYQQTPGQGLQFLFEYFSETQRNKGNFPGRFSGRQFSNSRSEMNVSTLELGDSALYLCASSIGGATYNSPLHFGNGTRLTVT.

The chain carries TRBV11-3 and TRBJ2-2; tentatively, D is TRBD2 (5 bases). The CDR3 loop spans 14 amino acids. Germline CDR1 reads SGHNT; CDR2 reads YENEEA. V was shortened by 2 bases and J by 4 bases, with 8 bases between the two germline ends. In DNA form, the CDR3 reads TGTGCCAGCAGCTTATTAGGGAGCACCGGGGAGCTGTTTTTT. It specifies CASSLLGSTGELFF. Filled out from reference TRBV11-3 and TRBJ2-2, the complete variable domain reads EAGVVQSPRYKIIEKKQPVAFWCNPISGHNTLYWYLQNLGQGPELLIRYENEEAVDDSQLPKDRFSAERLKGVDSTLKIQPAELGDSAVYLCASSLLGSTGELFFGEGSRLTVL.

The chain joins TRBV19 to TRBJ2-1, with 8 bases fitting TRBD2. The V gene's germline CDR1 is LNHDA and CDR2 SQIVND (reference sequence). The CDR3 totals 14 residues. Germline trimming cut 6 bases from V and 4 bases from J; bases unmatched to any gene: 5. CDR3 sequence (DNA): TGTGCCAGTAGCGGGAGGGGAGAGTACAATGAGCAGTTCTTC. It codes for CASSGRGEYNEQFF.

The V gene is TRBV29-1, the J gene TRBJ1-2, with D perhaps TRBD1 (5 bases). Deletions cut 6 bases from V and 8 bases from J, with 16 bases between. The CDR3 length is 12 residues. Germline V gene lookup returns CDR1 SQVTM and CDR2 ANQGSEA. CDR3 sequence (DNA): TGCAGCGTCGGAACAGGAGAGGGGGGCTACACCTTC. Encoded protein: CSVGTGEGGYTF.